This TCR beta chain was profiled in a study of T cell repertoires in cytomegalovirus infection. Study at large: Public TCR beta signature analysis indicated the presence of both CMV infection and matching HLA type. Broader study findings: CMV-specific TCR beta clonotypes restricted by HLA-C were the ones dominating the ex vivo response. Carriage of CMV together with the relevant HLA was identifiable through cumulative public TCR beta family frequency.

The CDR3 totals 14 residues. Germline V gene lookup returns CDR1 DFQATT and CDR2 SNEGSKA (reference sequence). After removal of 3 bases from V and 7 bases from J, the junction contained 10 bases not matched to a gene. Points on this clonotype: Its antigen is as yet unknown.

TCRdb called the reads again in MiXCR, with one record for every CDR3 protein. The sample has around 260,000 distinct CDR3 sequences, more than 20% seen once. Sequenced material: PBMCs. This clonotype was obtained from a human donor in good health (CMV status not recorded). Some clones in this sample may be carry-over from other donors' samples. This chain uses TRBV20-1 with TRBJ2-7; 9 bases align to TRBD2. The CDR3, as DNA: TGCAGTGCTAGGAAGATAGCGGGAGTTAGGGAGCAGTACTTC. Its protein product is CSARKIAGVREQYF.